This T cell receptor (beta chain) is drawn from a study of blood T cell repertoires in COVID-19. This CDR3 is built from 14 residues. The V segment lost 9 bases and the J segment 6 bases; nucleotides outside the gene matches: 13. Germline V lookup: CDR1 MNHEY, CDR2 SVGAGI. Sequencing was performed with immunoSEQ multiplex PCR; in TCRdb, only in-frame clones are kept and a portion is missing. The table has hundreds of thousands of clones, around 86% seen once; the top ten hold approximately 1.5%. Sequencing was performed on peripheral blood. The J gene is TRBJ2-7, the V gene TRBV6-5; 8 bases map to TRBD1. The clonotype originates from a woman in her 30s with active or convalescent COVID-19. The CDR3 region has the DNA TGTGCCAGTTCCCCAGGACAGGGTAGAGGCGAGCAGTACTTC. Amino acid sequence: CASSPGQGRGEQYF.